The TCR beta chain under discussion was sequenced for a study of cytomegalovirus exposure and HLA in healthy donors. V was pared by 4 bases and J by 2 bases, with 6 bases of the junction left unmatched. The CDR3 totals 15 residues. From germline, CDR1 is KGHSH and CDR2 LQKENI. Primers for the PCR totalled 60 Vbeta and 13 Jbeta. TCRdb keeps only in-frame clones here, not all; method: immunoSEQ multiplex PCR. The table shows 55,000 to 80,000 clones, with about 69% occurring only once. The TCR comes from a woman younger than 45 in good health and CMV-seronegative. The chain couples TRBV18 to TRBJ2-7; TRBD1 aligns across 9 bases. The specimen was PBMCs. In DNA, the CDR3 is TGTGCCAGCTCACTAAGACAGGGGGTCCCCTACGAGCAGTACTTC. Translation: CASSLRQGVPYEQYF.